A selection of T cell receptor beta chains follows, all from one sample in a study of blood T cell repertoires in COVID-19. Using immunoSEQ multiplex PCR, the repertoire was profiled, and TCRdb retains in-frame clones only, with some absent. Counted here are 200,000 to 250,000 clones, roughly nine tenths occurring once; the ten biggest clones make up around 9.6%. The material sequenced was peripheral blood. These receptors were collected from a woman in her forties or fifties with COVID-19, enrolled during active disease. CDR3s leave out the opening cysteine and the closing phenylalanine or tryptophan. The size entry is marked missing in some rows and otherwise reads once, few, many or a size class.

TRBV7-2	TRBJ2-2	NA	ASSLGQGDTGELF
TRBV28	TRBJ2-3	NA	ASSSRSKSSTDTQY
TRBV5-1	TRBJ1-2	few	ASRLQGDYGYT
TRBV3-1/TRBV3-2	TRBJ2-3	NA	ASKRTDTSTDTQY
TRBV4-3	TRBJ2-3	NA	ASSASPGLAGGVLTDTQY
TRBV5-4	TRBJ2-5	few	ASSLEHFQETQY
TRBV14	TRBJ2-1	NA	ASSQDRWAGPGEQF
TRBV19	TRBJ1-1	NA	ATGQGVFEAF
TRBV14	TRBJ1-6	NA	ASSQVPGNYSPLH
TRBV4-1	TRBJ2-5	NA	ASSLDSIYFYQETQY
TRBV24-1	TRBJ1-4	NA	ATSDFGQGTEKLF
TRBV3-1/TRBV3-2	TRBJ2-1	NA	ASSSRDRDNNEQF
TRBV20-1	TRBJ2-5	NA	SASRGRGRGQETQY
TRBV6-2/TRBV6-3	TRBJ2-1	NA	ASSRIAGGPRQNNEQF
TRBV11-2	TRBJ2-2	NA	ASSFSGGAGTGELF
TRBV6-5	TRBJ1-1	NA	ASSYRGGSRTEAF
TRBV19	TRBJ1-1	NA	ASKLQGKAF
TRBV12-5	TRBJ1-3	NA	ASGLSGTASSGNTIY
TRBV6-6	TRBJ1-2	NA	ASSHHPLVEGGDYGYT
TRBV28	TRBJ2-5	NA	ASSRQGAEQAQY
TRBV6-6	TRBJ1-1	NA	ASSYPGRGEAF
TRBV2	TRBJ2-3	NA	ASRWTGIGDTQY
TRBV4-3	TRBJ1-2	NA	ASSPSLTGWGYT
TRBV21-1	TRBJ1-3	NA	ATPRVRGYYSGNTIY
TRBV1	TRBJ1-2	NA	TETYSCGYT
TRBV11-2	TRBJ2-5	few	ASSYVGRKETQY
TRBV19	TRBJ1-1	NA	ASSMRGYTEAF
TRBV29-1	TRBJ1-2	NA	SVSPGTNNYGYT
TRBV30	TRBJ1-6	NA	AWNGQGPSSPLH
TRBV4-1	TRBJ2-5	NA	ASSPGTSGGQPEETQY
TRBV5-5	TRBJ1-2	NA	ASSLGQGSNGYT
TRBV4-1	TRBJ1-3	NA	ASSQVVGLRNTIY
TRBV5-1	TRBJ1-6	NA	ASSLDRPEYNSPLH
TRBV3-1/TRBV3-2	TRBJ2-7	NA	ASSHGHEQY
TRBV4-1	TRBJ2-3	NA	ASSPLLAGGMNTQY
TRBV19	TRBJ1-2	NA	ASSSPDRGPLYGYT
TRBV5-1	TRBJ1-1	NA	ASSRDSTNTEAF
TRBV6-5	TRBJ1-1	NA	ASTRVNTEAF
TRBV7-2	TRBJ2-3	NA	ASSYSGGAFTDTQY
TRBV7-8	TRBJ2-2	NA	ASSLVQGFGELF
TRBV11-1	TRBJ2-7	NA	ASSFRRSGNEQY
TRBV2	TRBJ1-6	NA	ASRERQGNSPLH
TRBV7-8	TRBJ1-1	NA	ASSLREQGEAF
TRBV6-5	TRBJ1-1	NA	ASGSFKGASTEAF
TRBV15	TRBJ2-7	NA	ATSRAGSNGYEQY
TRBV3-1/TRBV3-2	TRBJ2-3	NA	ASSQGRGTSQY
TRBV12-5	TRBJ1-1	once	ASAGRTEAF
TRBV5-6	TRBJ1-2	NA	ASSFTGLNGYT
TRBV5-6	TRBJ1-5	NA	ASSLAGEAGNQPQH
TRBV5-1	TRBJ2-3	NA	ASSLATSGGAVDTQY
TRBV4-3	TRBJ1-4	NA	ASSQDGQTATNEKLF
TRBV5-1	TRBJ1-1	NA	ASSLDAGPNTEAF